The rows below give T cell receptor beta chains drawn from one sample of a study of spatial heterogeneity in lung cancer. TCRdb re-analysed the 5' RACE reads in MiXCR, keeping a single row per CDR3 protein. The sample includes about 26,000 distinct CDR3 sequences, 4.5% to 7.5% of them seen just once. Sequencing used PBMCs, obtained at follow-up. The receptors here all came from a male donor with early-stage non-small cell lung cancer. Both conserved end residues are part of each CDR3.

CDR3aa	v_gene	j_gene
CASSPASGGSYEQYF	TRBV6-5	TRBJ2-7
CAWGSSYNEQFF	TRBV30	TRBJ2-1
CASSQVHRNTEAFF	TRBV3-1	TRBJ1-1
CASSLGQGFSGELFF	TRBV7-3	TRBJ2-2
CASSEAIYNEQFF	TRBV2	TRBJ2-1
CASSLGTHQETQYF	TRBV12-3/TRBV12-4	TRBJ2-5
CASSRTTGNQPQHF	TRBV6-5	TRBJ1-5
CASSSGLVVSGANVLTF	TRBV5-1	TRBJ2-6
CASSLTGQGSGSGANVLTF	TRBV5-1	TRBJ2-6
CASSGQTSGVQETQYF	TRBV9	TRBJ2-5
CASSVDTPSNQPQHF	TRBV12-3/TRBV12-4	TRBJ1-5
CSVTGGLTNEKLFF	TRBV29-1	TRBJ1-4
CASSLAPWTGEALHF	TRBV7-2	TRBJ1-6
CASRVGWGGNYGYTF	TRBV6-6	TRBJ1-2
CASRKADSYEQYF	TRBV5-1	TRBJ2-7
CSVEPLLNYGYTF	TRBV29-1	TRBJ1-2
CSVGGFNQPQHF	TRBV29-1	TRBJ1-5
CASSPDSSYGYTF	TRBV7-8	TRBJ1-2
CAISERAGRTSGKAKNIQYF	TRBV10-3	TRBJ2-4
CSAREPPGRLNTQYF	TRBV20-1	TRBJ2-3
CASSTSTPMADTQYF	TRBV10-3	TRBJ2-3
CASMSRGGIRAFF	TRBV2	TRBJ1-1
CASSVSGTSVHTQYF	TRBV9	TRBJ2-3
CSARMYGLYNEQFF	TRBV20-1	TRBJ2-1
CASSPPGGGTDTQYF	TRBV25-1	TRBJ2-3
CAWSVRSYEAFF	TRBV30	TRBJ1-1
CASSLEKFGRELFF	TRBV27	TRBJ2-2
CASSLLGTGKNEQFF	TRBV6-2/TRBV6-3	TRBJ2-1
CASRWDRHYEQYF	TRBV6-2/TRBV6-3	TRBJ2-7
CASSYYQTANYGYTF	TRBV6-2/TRBV6-3	TRBJ1-2
CASTPTPGDYYNEQFF	TRBV6-1	TRBJ2-1
CATSDPIFYGYTF	TRBV24-1	TRBJ1-2
CASSSGTGEGTQYF	TRBV7-3	TRBJ2-5
CASSEYGLSDTQYF	TRBV25-1	TRBJ2-3
CSLQGGEKLFF	TRBV20-1	TRBJ1-4
CASSLEGSTDTQYF	TRBV3-1	TRBJ2-3
CASSLDTYTGELFF	TRBV7-2	TRBJ2-2
CASSRRGGQHEQYF	TRBV6-5	TRBJ2-7
CASSLPLGGGGDEQFF	TRBV5-1	TRBJ2-1
CASSLFPGGGQETQYF	TRBV12-3/TRBV12-4	TRBJ2-5
CASSGAGTGTGGYTF	TRBV6-1	TRBJ1-2
CASSLAPGQETQYF	TRBV7-2	TRBJ2-5
CASSQFTGPSAQHF	TRBV4-1	TRBJ1-5
CAKGAPYEQYF	TRBV9	TRBJ2-7
CSARTLNTEAFF	TRBV29-1	TRBJ1-1
CASSDQGEDQPQHF	TRBV12-3/TRBV12-4	TRBJ1-5
CASSERMGAQYF	TRBV2	TRBJ2-5
CASSYQRGRTDTQYF	TRBV6-5	TRBJ2-3
CASSPARTGNTGELFF	TRBV12-3/TRBV12-4	TRBJ2-2
CAWSVSVNEQFF	TRBV30	TRBJ2-1
CASRKDRGTHSPLHF	TRBV7-3	TRBJ1-6
CASSLNRDGDGYTF	TRBV7-8	TRBJ1-2